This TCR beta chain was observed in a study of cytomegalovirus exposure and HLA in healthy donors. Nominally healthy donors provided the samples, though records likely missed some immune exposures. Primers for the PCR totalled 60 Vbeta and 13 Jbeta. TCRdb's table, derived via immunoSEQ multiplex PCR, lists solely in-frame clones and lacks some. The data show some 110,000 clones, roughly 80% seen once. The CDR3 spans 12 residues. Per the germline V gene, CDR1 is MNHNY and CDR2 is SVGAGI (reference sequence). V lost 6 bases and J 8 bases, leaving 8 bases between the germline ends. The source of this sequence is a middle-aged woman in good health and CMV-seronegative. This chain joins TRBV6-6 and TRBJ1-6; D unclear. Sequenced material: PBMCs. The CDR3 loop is CASSRGYSPLHF. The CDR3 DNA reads TGTGCCAGCAGCCGAGGTTATTCACCCCTCCACTTT.